The T cell receptor (beta chain) described here comes from a study of shared clonotypes between healthy human individuals. A split of CD4+ cells into CD45RA+ naive and CD45RA-negative memory subsets was performed. Original processing methods: Junction-only immunoSEQ data arrived without quality scores, meaning filtering differed. Measured with immunoSEQ multiplex PCR; TCRdb has only the in-frame clones, and not every one. The D gene and trimming were derived from the DNA, and the V and J assignments and clone size from that table. The sample includes approximately 2,000,000 clones, roughly 90% seen only once; the top ten take 0.37%. With respect to this clone: Its antigen is currently unknown.

Study results and limitations: Clonotype sharing among donors was expected to depend on sequencing depth. Across subsets, estimated richness was generally greater for naive than for memory populations.

The receptor's source is a man between 18 and 35 years old in good health. Some clones in this sample may be carry-over from other donors' samples. Source material: naive CD4+ T cells from PBMCs. Stated subset: CD45RA+ positively selected.

CDR3 sequence: CASSSGQGYANTGELFF. The CDR3 DNA sequence: TGTGCCAGCAGTTCAGGACAGGGATACGCGAACACCGGGGAGCTGTTTTTT. The chain recombines TRBV28 with TRBJ2-2; 8 bases line up with TRBD1. The length of the CDR3 is 17 residues. The V gene's germline CDR1 is MDHEN and CDR2 SYDVKM. Losses at the gene ends were 4 bases for V and 0 bases for J; bases not matched to a gene: 7.